This entry lists 8 T cell receptor beta chains sequenced from one sample in a study of beta chain features in type 1 diabetes. Whole-study findings and limits: Shortening that was moderate but significant affected the TCRB CDR3s of Type 1 diabetes patients in all four CD4+ subsets.

The antigens for these receptors are not known. The study reverse transcribed the entire isolated RNA, so it sequenced expressed TCRB transcripts. This table comes from immunoSEQ multiplex PCR, and its TCRdb copy is limited to in-frame clones, with some not included. The table has about 660,000 clones, about 14% seen once. The sequenced sample was naive CD4+ T cells from blood. The receptors originated from a man aged 18 to 29 with type 1 diabetes.

Of note for this clone: Other DNA sequences in the same sample also yield this CDR3. V is TRBV5-4 and J is TRBJ1-2; D unresolved. Germline values: CDR1 SGHNT, CDR2 YYREEE (reference sequence). The V end lost 0 bases, the J end lost 7 bases, and 10 bases lay between the germline ends. The CDR3 is made up of 13 amino acids. The CDR3 bases are TGTGCCAGCAGCTTGGCCGGCTCCGGTGGCTACACCTTC. This translates into CASSLAGSGGYTF.

The CDR3 reads CASSAEDLSPDTQYF. The CDR3 DNA is TGTGCCAGCAGCGCAGAGGACTTAAGCCCAGATACGCAGTATTTT. The V call is TRBV9, the J call TRBJ2-3; D possibly corresponds to TRBD2 (5 bases). CDR1 is SGDLS and CDR2 is YYNGEE in the germline V gene. The CDR3 covers 15 residues. V was cut by 3 bases and J by 4 bases, with 15 bases left in between. The full variable domain, completed using reference TRBV9 and TRBJ2-3, is DSGVTQTPKHLITATGQRVTLRCSPRSGDLSVYWYQQSLDQGLQFLIQYYNGEERAKGNILERFSAQQFPDLHSELNLSSLELGDSALYFCASSAEDLSPDTQYFGPGTRLTVL.

This clone was recorded a few times. The V gene is TRBV5-4, the J gene TRBJ2-1; D is uncertain. Trimming took 0 bases from V and 6 from J, leaving 16 bases between them. This CDR3 has 16 residues. Germline loops: CDR1 SGHNT, CDR2 YYREEE (reference sequence). CDR3 nucleotide sequence: TGTGCCAGCAGCTTGGGGGGATCTTCCCCCCTCAATGAGCAGTTCTTC. This gives the protein CASSLGGSSPLNEQFF.

V and J are TRBV5-1 and TRBJ2-7; D may be TRBD1 (6 bases). This CDR3 is 14 amino acids long. The germline V gene encodes CDR1 SGHRS and CDR2 YFSETQ. The ends were cut back, 3 bases at V and 0 bases at J, with 10 bases in the middle. The CDR3 DNA reads as TGCGCCAGCAGCTACACAGGGAGCTCCTACGAGCAGTACTTC. Protein product: CASSYTGSSYEQYF.

This sequence joins TRBV6-5 and TRBJ2-5; 7 positions agree with TRBD2. The CDR3 totals 11 residues. Looked up from germline, CDR1 is MNHEY and CDR2 is SVGAGI. The J segment lost 9 bases and the V segment lost 7 bases, leaving 5 bases of the junction unmatched. CDR3 region: CASINRGAQYF. The CDR3 region has the DNA TGTGCCAGCATCAATCGGGGGGCCCAGTACTTC.

This clone was detected only a few times. The chain is built from TRBV6-1 and TRBJ2-2; D is uncertain. There are 13 residues in the CDR3. Germline assignment: CDR1 MNHNS and CDR2 SASEGT. V lost 2 bases to trimming and J lost 2 bases, with 3 bases between them. The CDR3, as DNA: TGTGCCAGCAGTGAAACCAACACCGGGGAGCTGTTTTTT. This translates into CASSETNTGELFF.

This clone was counted only a few times. The chain joins TRBV7-2 to TRBJ1-2; D ambiguous. Trimming shortened V by 1 base and J by 4 bases, and 7 bases separated the two germline ends. Looked up from germline, CDR1 is SGHTA and CDR2 is FQGNSA. The CDR3 is made up of 13 amino acids. Written as DNA, the CDR3 is TGTGCCAGCAGCTTAGACCTCTTCTATGGCTACACCTTC. Its protein is CASSLDLFYGYTF.

This clone was seen more than once but under ten times. The rearrangement links TRBV5-1 to TRBJ2-1, with a tentative D call TRBD1 (7 bases). Germline V CDR1 and CDR2: SGHRS, YFSETQ. There are 16 residues in the CDR3. V lost 4 bases and J lost 7, with 21 bases in between. The CDR3 reads CASSLIRGTAGNEQFF. CDR3 in DNA: TGCGCCAGCAGCCTCATCCGGGGGACAGCCGGAAATGAGCAGTTCTTC.